This T cell receptor beta chain was recovered during a study of T cell repertoires in cytomegalovirus infection. A note on this clonotype: Its antigen is unknown.

Germline-derived CDR1 and CDR2 are SGHTA and FQGNSA. The CDR3 is made up of 15 amino acids. V lost 4 bases to trimming and J lost 3 bases, with 15 bases between them. TCRdb re-called the reads through MiXCR, storing one row per CDR3 protein. The sample has fewer than 950,000 distinct CDR3 sequences; 32% are singletons. The study, taken as a whole, reports: Identification of carriers of CMV plus the relevant HLA was performed using cumulative public TCR beta family frequency.

The starting material was cultured CD8+ T cells from PBMCs, obtained from culture after CMV antigen stimulation. The chain uses TRBV7-2 and TRBJ1-2, with D possibly TRBD1 on 5 matching bases. The source of this sequence is a human donor in good health (CMV status not recorded). Some clones in this sample may be carry-over from other donors' samples. The CDR3 nucleotides read TGTGCCAGCAGCTCCTGGGGCCTAAGGGACTATGGCTACACCTTC. The encoded protein is CASSSWGLRDYGYTF. The full variable domain, in which reference TRBV7-2 and TRBJ1-2 provide the parts outside the CDR3, is GAGVSQSPSNKVTEKGKDVELRCDPISGHTALYWYRQSLGQGLEFLIYFQGNSAPDKSGLPSDRFSAERTGGSVSTLTIQRTQQEDSAVYLCASSSWGLRDYGYTFGSGTRLTVV.